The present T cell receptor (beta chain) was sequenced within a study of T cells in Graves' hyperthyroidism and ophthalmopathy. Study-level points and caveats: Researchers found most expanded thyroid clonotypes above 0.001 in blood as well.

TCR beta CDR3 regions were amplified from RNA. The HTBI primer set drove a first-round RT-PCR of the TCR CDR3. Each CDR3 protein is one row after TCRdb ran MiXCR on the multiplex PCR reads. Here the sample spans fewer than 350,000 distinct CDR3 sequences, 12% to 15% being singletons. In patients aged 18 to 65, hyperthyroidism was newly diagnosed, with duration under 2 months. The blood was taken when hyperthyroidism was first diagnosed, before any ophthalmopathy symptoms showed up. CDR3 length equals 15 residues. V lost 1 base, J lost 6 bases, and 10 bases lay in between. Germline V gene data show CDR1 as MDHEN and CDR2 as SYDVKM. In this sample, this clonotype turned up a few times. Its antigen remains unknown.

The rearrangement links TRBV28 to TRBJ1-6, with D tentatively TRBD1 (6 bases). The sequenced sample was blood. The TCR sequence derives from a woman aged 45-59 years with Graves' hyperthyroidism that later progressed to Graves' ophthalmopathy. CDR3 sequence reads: CASSLSSRGNSPLHF. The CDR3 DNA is TGTGCCAGCAGTTTATCCAGCAGGGGTAATTCACCCCTCCACTTT. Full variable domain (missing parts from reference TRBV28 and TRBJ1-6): DVKVTQSSRYLVKRTGEKVFLECVQDMDHENMFWYRQDPGLGLRLIYFSYDVKMKEKGDIPEGYSVSREKKERFSLILESASTNQTSMYLCASSLSSRGNSPLHFGNGTRLTVT.